The present T cell receptor (beta chain) was sequenced within a study of breast tumors, draining lymph nodes, adjacent tissues. Samples came from axillary lymph nodes draining the breast cancer. TCRdb redid the calling of the multiplex PCR reads with MiXCR, one entry per CDR3 protein. The profile shows approximately 90,000 distinct CDR3 sequences, roughly 28% of them singletons. Germline CDR1 is SGHAT and CDR2 is FQNNGV. CDR3 length equals 16 residues. V shed 5 bases and J 0 bases; nucleotides not matched to a gene: 7. Sequences were obtained from axillary lymph node tissue. The TCR sequence derives from a female donor with breast cancer. Some clones in this sample may be carry-over from other donors' samples. The genes are TRBV11-2 and TRBJ1-5, with 7 bases that match TRBD1. The CDR3 coding sequence is TGTGCCAGCAGCACTAGCGGACAGGATAGCAATCAGCCCCAGCATTTT. Translated: CASSTSGQDSNQPQHF.